This T cell receptor beta chain originates from a study of shared clonotypes between healthy human individuals. On this clone itself: This sample also contains other DNA sequences that code for the same CDR3.

Germline V gene data show CDR1 as SGHRS and CDR2 as YFSETQ. The CDR3 loop spans 14 amino acids. Trimming at V came to 2 bases and at J to 0 bases, leaving 1 base not matched to a gene. The table came from immunoSEQ multiplex PCR; TCRdb's copy has only in-frame clones and leaves some out. The sample includes around 2,000,000 clones, 85% to 95% of them seen just once. Terminally differentiated effector memory CD45RA+ cells were excluded from the naive CD8 cells, which were CD45RO-negative and positively selected for CCR7. Specimen: naive CD8+ T cells from PBMCs. The chain has TRBV5-1 and TRBJ2-7, with 8 bases that match TRBD2. The TCR sequence derives from a man younger than 35 in good health. Some clones in this sample may be carry-over from other donors' samples. Here the CDR3 reads CASSFSGGSYEQYF. CDR3 nucleotides: TGCGCCAGCAGCTTCAGCGGGGGCTCCTACGAGCAGTACTTC.